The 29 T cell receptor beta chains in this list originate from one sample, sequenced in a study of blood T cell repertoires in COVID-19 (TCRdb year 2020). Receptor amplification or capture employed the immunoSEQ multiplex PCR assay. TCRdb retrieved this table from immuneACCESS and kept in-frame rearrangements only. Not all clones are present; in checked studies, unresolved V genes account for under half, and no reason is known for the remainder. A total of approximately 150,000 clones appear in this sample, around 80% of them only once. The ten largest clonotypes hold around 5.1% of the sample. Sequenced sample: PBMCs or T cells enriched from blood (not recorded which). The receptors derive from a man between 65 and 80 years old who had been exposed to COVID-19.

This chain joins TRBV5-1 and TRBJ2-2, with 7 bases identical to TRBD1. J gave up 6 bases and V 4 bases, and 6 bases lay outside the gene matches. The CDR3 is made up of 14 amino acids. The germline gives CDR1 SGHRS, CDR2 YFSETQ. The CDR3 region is CASSQDRVPGELFF. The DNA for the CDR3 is TGCGCCAGCAGCCAAGACAGGGTTCCCGGGGAGCTGTTTTTT.

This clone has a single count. The CDR3 DNA is TGTGCCACAACTAGCGGGAGGGTCCCCCTTCGGTTCTTC. Its protein is CATTSGRVPLRFF. V and J are TRBV13 and TRBJ2-1; 13 positions match TRBD2. From germline, CDR1 is PRHDT and CDR2 FYEKMQ (reference sequence). The CDR3 is 13 residues long. After removal of 10 bases from V and 15 bases from J, the junction contained 12 bases not matched to a gene.

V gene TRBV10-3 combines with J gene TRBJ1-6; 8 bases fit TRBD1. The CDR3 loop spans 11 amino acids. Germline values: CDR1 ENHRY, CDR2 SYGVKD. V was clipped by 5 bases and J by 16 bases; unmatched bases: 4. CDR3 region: CAISTGGELHF. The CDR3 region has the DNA TGTGCCATCAGTACAGGGGGAGAGCTCCACTTT.

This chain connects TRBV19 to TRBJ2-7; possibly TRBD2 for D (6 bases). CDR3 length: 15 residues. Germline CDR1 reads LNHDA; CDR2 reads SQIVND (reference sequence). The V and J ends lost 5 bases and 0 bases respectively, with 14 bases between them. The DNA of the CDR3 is TGTGCCAGTAGTCTTGCCGGGACTGCCTCCTACGAGCAGTACTTC. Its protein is CASSLAGTASYEQYF.

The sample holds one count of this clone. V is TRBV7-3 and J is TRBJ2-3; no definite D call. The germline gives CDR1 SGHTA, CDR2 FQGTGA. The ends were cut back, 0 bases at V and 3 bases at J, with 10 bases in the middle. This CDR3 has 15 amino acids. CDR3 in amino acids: CASSLTDLGTDTQYF. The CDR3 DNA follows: TGTGCCAGCAGCTTAACAGATCTAGGTACAGATACGCAGTATTTT.

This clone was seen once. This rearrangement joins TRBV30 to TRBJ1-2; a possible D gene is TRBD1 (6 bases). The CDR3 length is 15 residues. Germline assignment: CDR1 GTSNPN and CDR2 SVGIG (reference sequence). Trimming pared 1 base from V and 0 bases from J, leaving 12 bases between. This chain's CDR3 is CAWSARQAANYGYTF. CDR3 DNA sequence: TGTGCCTGGAGTGCTAGACAGGCAGCTAACTATGGCTACACCTTC. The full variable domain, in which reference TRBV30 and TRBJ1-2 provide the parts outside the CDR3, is SQTIHQWPATLVQPVGSPLSLECTVEGTSNPNLYWYRQAAGRGLQLLFYSVGIGQISSEVPQNLSASRPQDRQFILSSKKLLLSDSGFYLCAWSARQAANYGYTFGSGTRLTVV.

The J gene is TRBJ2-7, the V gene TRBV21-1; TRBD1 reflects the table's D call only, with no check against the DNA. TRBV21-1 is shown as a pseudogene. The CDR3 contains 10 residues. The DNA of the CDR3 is TGTGCCAGCAGCCAGGGGGGTCAGGACTTC. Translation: CASSQGGQDF.

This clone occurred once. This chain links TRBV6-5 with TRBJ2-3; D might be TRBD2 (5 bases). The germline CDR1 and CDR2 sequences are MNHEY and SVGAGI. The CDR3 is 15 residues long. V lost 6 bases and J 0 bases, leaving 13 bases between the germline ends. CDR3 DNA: TGTGCCAGCAGCCCCTGGAGCGGCAGCACAGATACGCAGTATTTT. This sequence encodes CASSPWSGSTDTQYF.

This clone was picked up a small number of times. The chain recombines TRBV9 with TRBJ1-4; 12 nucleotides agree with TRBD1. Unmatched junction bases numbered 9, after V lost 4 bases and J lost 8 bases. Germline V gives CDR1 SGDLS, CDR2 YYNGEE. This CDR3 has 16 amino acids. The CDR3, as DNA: TGTGCCAGCAGCACAGGGACAGGGGGCGCTGGGGAAAAACTGTTTTTT. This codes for CASSTGTGGAGEKLFF.

CDR3 amino acids: CASSSGTSGSYEQYF. CDR3 coding DNA: TGTGCCAGCAGCTCCGGGACTAGCGGGAGTTACGAGCAGTACTTC. The chain links TRBV3-1 (or the pseudogene TRBV3-2) to TRBJ2-7; TRBD2 matches at 14 bases. Looked up from germline, CDR1 is LGHDT and CDR2 is YNNKEL (reference sequence). The CDR3 totals 15 residues. With V trimmed by 5 bases and J by 4 bases, 4 bases remained unmatched.

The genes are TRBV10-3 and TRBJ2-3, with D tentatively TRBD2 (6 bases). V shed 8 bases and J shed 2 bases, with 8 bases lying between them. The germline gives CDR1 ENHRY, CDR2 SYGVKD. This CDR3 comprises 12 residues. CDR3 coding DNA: TGTGCCATCGCGGGGTCCACAGATACGCAGTATTTT. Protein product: CAIAGSTDTQYF.

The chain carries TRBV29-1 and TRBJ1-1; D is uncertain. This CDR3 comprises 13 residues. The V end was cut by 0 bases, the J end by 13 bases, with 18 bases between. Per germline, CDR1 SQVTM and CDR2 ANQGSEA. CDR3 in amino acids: CSVEDRRAPWGFF. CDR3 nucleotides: TGCAGCGTTGAAGATCGGAGGGCCCCCTGGGGTTTCTTT. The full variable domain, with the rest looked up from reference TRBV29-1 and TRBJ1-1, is SAVISQKPSRDICQRGTSLTIQCQVDSQVTMMFWYRQQPGQSLTLIATANQGSEATYESGFVIDKFPISRPNLTFSTLTVSNMSPEDSSIYLCSVEDRRAPWGFFGQGTRLTVV.

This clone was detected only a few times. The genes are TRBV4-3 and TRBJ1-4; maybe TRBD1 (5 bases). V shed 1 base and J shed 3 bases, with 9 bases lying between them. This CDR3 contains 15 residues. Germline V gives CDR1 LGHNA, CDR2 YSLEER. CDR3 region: CASSQGGMANEKLFF. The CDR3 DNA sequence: TGCGCCAGCAGCCAAGGGGGCATGGCTAATGAAAAACTGTTTTTT.

Written as DNA, the CDR3 is TGTGCCTGGACGACATTGAACACTGAAGCTTTCTTT. Protein product: CAWTTLNTEAFF. The V call is TRBV30, the J call TRBJ1-1, with no clear D. This CDR3 comprises 12 residues. The V and J ends lost 4 bases and 0 bases respectively, with 6 bases between them. Germline values: CDR1 GTSNPN, CDR2 SVGIG (reference sequence).

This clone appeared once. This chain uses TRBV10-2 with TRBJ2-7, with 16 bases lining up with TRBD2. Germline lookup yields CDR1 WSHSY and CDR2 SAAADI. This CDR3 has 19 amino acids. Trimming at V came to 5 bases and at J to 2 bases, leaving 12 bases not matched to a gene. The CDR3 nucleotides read TGCGCCAGCAGTTCCCCTCCGGGACTAGCGGGAGGGCGGACCTACGAGCAGTACTTC. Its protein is CASSSPPGLAGGRTYEQYF.

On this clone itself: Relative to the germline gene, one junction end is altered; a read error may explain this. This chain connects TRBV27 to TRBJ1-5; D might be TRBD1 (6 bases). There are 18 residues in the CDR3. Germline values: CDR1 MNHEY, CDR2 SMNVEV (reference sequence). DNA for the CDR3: TGCCCCCGGGATAGGGGACAACAGCGCTCCGGTTATAATCAGCCCCAGCATTTT. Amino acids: CPRDRGQQRSGYNQPQHF.

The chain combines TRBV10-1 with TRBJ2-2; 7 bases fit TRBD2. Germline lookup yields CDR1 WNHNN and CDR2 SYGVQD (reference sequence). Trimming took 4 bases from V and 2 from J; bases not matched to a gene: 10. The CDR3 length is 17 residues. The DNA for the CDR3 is TGCGCCAGCAGTGCCCCATCTAGCGGAGGCAACACCGGGGAGCTGTTTTTT. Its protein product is CASSAPSSGGNTGELFF.

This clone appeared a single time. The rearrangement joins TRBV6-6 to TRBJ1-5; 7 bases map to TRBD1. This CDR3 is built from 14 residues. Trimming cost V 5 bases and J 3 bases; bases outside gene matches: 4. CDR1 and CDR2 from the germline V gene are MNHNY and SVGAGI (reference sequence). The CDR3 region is CASSLTGTNQPQHF. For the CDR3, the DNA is TGTGCCAGCAGTCTGACAGGGACCAATCAGCCCCAGCATTTT.

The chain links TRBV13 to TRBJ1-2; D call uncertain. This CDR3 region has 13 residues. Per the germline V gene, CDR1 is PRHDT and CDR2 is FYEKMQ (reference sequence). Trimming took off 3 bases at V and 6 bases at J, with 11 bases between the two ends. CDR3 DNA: TGTGCCAGCAGCTTTTCCAGATATAATGGCTACACCTTC. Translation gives CASSFSRYNGYTF.

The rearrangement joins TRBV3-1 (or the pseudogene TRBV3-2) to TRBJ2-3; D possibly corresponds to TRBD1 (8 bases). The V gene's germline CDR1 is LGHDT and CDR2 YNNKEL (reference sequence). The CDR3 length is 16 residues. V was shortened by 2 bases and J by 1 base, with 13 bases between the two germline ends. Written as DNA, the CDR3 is TGTGCCAGCAGCCAAAACAGGGGGGGCCGCACAGATACGCAGTATTTT. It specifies CASSQNRGGRTDTQYF.

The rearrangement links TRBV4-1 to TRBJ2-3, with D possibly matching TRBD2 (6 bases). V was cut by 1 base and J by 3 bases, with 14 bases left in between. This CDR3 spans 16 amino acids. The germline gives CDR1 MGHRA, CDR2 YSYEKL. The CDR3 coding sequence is TGCGCCAGCAGCCAAGCGAACGGGGGAGGTACAGATACGCAGTATTTT. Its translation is CASSQANGGGTDTQYF.

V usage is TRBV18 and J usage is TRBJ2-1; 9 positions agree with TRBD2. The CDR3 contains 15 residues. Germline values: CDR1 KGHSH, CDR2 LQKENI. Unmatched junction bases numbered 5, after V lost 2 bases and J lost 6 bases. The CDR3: CASSPAGGVVNEQFF. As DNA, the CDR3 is TGTGCCAGCTCACCAGCGGGAGGGGTCGTCAATGAGCAGTTCTTC.

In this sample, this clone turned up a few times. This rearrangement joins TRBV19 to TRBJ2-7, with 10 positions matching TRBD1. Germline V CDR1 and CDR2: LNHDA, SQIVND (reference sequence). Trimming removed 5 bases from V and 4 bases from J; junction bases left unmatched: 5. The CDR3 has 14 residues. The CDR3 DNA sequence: TGTGCCAGTAGTCCCAGACAGGGGGCTTACGAGCAGTACTTC. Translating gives CASSPRQGAYEQYF.

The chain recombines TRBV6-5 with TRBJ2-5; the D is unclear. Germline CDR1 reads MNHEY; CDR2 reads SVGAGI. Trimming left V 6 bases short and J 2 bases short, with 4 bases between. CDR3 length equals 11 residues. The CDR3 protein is CASSFQETQYF. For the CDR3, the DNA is TGTGCCAGCAGCTTTCAAGAGACCCAGTACTTC.

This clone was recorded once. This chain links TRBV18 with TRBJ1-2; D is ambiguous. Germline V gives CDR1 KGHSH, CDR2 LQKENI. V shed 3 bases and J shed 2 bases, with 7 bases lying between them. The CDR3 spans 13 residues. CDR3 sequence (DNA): TGTGCCAGCTCACCGGGAGAAAACTATGGCTACACCTTC. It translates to CASSPGENYGYTF.

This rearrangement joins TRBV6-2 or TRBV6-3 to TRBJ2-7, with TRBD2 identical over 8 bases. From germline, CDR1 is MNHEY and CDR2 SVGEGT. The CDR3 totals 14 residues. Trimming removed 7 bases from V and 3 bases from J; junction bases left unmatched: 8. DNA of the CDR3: TGTGCCAGCACCTACTCGGGGGGGGTCTACGAGCAGTACTTC. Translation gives CASTYSGGVYEQYF.

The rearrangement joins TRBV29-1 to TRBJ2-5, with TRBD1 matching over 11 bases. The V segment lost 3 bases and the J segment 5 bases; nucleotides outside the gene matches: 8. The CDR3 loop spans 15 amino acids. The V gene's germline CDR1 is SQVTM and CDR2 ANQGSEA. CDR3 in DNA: TGCAGCGTTGATGGGGACAGGGGGGTGAGGGAGACCCAGTACTTC. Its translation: CSVDGDRGVRETQYF.

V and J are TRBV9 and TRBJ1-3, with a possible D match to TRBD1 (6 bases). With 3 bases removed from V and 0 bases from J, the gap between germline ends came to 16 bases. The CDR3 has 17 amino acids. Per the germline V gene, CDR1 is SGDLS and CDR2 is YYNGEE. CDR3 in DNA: TGTGCCAGCAGCGCGGGGTTACAGGGAAGCTCTGGAAACACCATATATTTT. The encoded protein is CASSAGLQGSSGNTIYF.

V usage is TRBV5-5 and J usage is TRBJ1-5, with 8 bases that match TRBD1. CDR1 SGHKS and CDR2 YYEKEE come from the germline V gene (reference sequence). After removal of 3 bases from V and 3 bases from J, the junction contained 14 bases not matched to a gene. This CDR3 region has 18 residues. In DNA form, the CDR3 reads TGTGCCAGCAGCTATGTCGGGCAGGGGGCGCCCAACAATCAGCCCCAGCATTTT. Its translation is CASSYVGQGAPNNQPQHF. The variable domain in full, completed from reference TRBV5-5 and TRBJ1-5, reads DAGVTQSPTHLIKTRGQQVTLRCSPISGHKSVSWYQQVLGQGPQFIFQYYEKEERGRGNFPDRFSARQFPNYSSELNVNALLLGDSALYLCASSYVGQGAPNNQPQHFGDGTRLSIL.